This TCR beta chain was documented in a study of OX40 agonist ivuxolimab in advanced cancers. On the study more broadly: Among those enrolled, mean age was roughly 62 years (range roughly 20 to 79) and roughly 84% were male. Previous treatment with anti-PD-1, anti-PD-L1 or anti-CTLA-4 therapy was allowed; more than 35% had received some.

Germline CDR1 and CDR2: SGHRS and YFSETQ. The CDR3 totals 14 residues. V was trimmed by 4 bases and J by 2 bases, leaving 11 bases between them. Blood sampling was done at baseline, cycle 4 day 1, and cycle 7 day 1. Profiling relied on immunoSEQ multiplex PCR, and the TCRdb table lists in-frame clones only, not all of them. The sample has about 47,000 clones, approximately 80% seen once. Overall study findings and caveats: Expanded clones belonging to CD8+ T cells outnumbered, on average, those of CD4+.

There are a few counts of this clone. What it recognizes is unknown. This chain uses TRBV5-1 with TRBJ2-3; a possible D gene is TRBD2 (5 bases). This TCR derives from an adult with an advanced solid tumor such as melanoma, head and neck, liver or kidney cancer. Source: CD4+ or CD8+ T cells sorted from blood, taken in a trial of the OX40 agonist ivuxolimab. CDR3 protein: CASSPSGPTDTQYF. CDR3 nucleotides: TGCGCCAGCAGCCCCAGCGGCCCCACAGATACGCAGTATTTT. The complete variable domain, with remaining parts taken from reference TRBV5-1 and TRBJ2-3, reads KAGVTQTPRYLIKTRGQQVTLSCSPISGHRSVSWYQQTPGQGLQFLFEYFSETQRNKGNFPGRFSGRQFSNSRSEMNVSTLELGDSALYLCASSPSGPTDTQYFGPGTRLTVL.